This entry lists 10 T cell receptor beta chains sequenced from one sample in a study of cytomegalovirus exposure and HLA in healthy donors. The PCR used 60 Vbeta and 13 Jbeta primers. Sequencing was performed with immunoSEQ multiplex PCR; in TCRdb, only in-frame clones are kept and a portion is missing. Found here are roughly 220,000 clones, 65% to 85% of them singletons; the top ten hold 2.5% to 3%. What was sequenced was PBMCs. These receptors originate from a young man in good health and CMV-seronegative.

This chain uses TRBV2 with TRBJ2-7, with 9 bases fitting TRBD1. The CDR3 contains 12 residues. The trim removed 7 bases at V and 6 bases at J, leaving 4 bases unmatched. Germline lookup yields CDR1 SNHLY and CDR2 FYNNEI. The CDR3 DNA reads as TGTGCCAGCAAACGGGACAGGGCCGAGCAGTACTTC. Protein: CASKRDRAEQYF.

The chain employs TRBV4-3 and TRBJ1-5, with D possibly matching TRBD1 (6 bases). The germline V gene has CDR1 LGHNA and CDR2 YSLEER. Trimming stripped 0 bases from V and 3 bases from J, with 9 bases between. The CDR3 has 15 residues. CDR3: CASSQDWDNNQPQHF. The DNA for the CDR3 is TGCGCCAGCAGCCAAGATTGGGACAACAATCAGCCCCAGCATTTT.

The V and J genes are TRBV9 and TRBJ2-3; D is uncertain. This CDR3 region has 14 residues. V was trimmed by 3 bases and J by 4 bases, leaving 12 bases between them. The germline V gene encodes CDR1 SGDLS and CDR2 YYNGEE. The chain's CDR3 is CASSAPHTADTQYF. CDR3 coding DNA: TGTGCCAGCAGCGCCCCACATACAGCAGATACGCAGTATTTT. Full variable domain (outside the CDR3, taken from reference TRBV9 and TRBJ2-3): DSGVTQTPKHLITATGQRVTLRCSPRSGDLSVYWYQQSLDQGLQFLIQYYNGEERAKGNILERFSAQQFPDLHSELNLSSLELGDSALYFCASSAPHTADTQYFGPGTRLTVL.

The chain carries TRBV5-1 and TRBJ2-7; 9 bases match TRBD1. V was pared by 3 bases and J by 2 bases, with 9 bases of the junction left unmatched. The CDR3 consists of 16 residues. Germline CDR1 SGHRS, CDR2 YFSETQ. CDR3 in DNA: TGCGCCAGCAGCTCCGGGACAGGGATACTACCCTACGAGCAGTACTTC. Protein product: CASSSGTGILPYEQYF.

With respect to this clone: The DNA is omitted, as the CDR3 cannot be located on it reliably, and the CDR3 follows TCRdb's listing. The chain's CDR3 is CASILGRGDQPQHF. The V call is TRBV21-1, the J call TRBJ1-5; the table names TRBD1, a call not compared with the DNA. TRBV21-1 is reported as a pseudogene. The CDR3 spans 14 residues, counting both ends.

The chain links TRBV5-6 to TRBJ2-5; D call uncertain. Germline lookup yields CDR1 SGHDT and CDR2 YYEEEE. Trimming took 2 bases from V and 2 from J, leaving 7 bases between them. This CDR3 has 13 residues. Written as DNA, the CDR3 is TGTGCCAGCAGCTTAACTGATCAAGAGACCCAGTACTTC. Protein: CASSLTDQETQYF.

CDR3 in DNA: TGTGCCAGCAGTTACACCAGGGGCGCCGAGCAGTACTTC. Translation gives CASSYTRGAEQYF. The rearrangement links TRBV6-5 to TRBJ2-7; weak D call: TRBD1 (6 bases). V was clipped by 2 bases and J by 6 bases, with 11 bases between them. This CDR3 is 13 amino acids long. The germline gives CDR1 MNHEY, CDR2 SVGAGI.

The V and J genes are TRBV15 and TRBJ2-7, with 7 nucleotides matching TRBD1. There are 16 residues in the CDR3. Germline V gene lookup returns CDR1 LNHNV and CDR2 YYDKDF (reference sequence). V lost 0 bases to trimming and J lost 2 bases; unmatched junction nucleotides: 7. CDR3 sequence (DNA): TGTGCCACCAGCAGAGATAGGGGGCAGGGGGCCTACGAGCAGTACTTC. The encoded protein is CATSRDRGQGAYEQYF.

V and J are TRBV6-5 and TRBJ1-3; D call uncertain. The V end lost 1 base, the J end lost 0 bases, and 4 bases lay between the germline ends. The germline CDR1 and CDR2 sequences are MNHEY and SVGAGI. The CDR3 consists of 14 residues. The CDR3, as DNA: TGTGCCAGCAGTTACTTCTCCTCTGGAAACACCATATATTTT. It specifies CASSYFSSGNTIYF.

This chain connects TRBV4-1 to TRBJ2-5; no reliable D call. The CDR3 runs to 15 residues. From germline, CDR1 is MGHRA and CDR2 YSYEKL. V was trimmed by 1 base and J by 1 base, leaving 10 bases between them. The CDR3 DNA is TGCGCCAGCAGCCAAGCTAGTCAACTCCAAGAGACCCAGTACTTC. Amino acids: CASSQASQLQETQYF.